What follows are 3 T cell receptor beta chains derived from one specimen sequenced in a study of T-cell reconstitution after alpha-beta-depleted transplantation in children. TCRbeta library preparation incorporated unique molecular identifiers. TCRdb itself ran the PCR reads through MiXCR, one entry per CDR3 protein. The sample records approximately 89,000 distinct CDR3 sequences, about a sixth being singletons. Here the sequenced sample was PBMCs, mostly from graft donor cells, taken 180 days after TCRalphabeta/CD19-depleted stem cell transplant. Receptor source: a male patient between 2 and 10 years old who had a stem cell transplant for acute lymphoblastic leukemia, so the T cells may come from the graft donor.

In DNA form, the CDR3 reads TGTGCCAGCAGCTTATTTTCAGTGAAGGGAAACGAGCAGTTCTTC. Translation gives CASSLFSVKGNEQFF. V gene TRBV7-2 combines with J gene TRBJ2-1; D call uncertain. V gave up 2 bases and J gave up 10 bases, with 18 bases separating them. Germline loops: CDR1 SGHTA, CDR2 FQGNSA. This CDR3 contains 15 residues.

CDR3 sequence reads: CASSSKGSSYEQYF. The CDR3 nucleotides read TGCGCCAGCAGCTCAAAGGGTAGCTCCTACGAGCAGTACTTC. The chain carries TRBV5-1 and TRBJ2-7; D gene unclear. From germline, CDR1 is SGHRS and CDR2 YFSETQ. V shed 3 bases and J shed 0 bases, with 10 bases lying between them. The CDR3 spans 14 residues.

This clonotype was observed a handful of times. The chain combines TRBV7-2 with TRBJ2-3; no reliable D call. Germline V gene data show CDR1 as SGHTA and CDR2 as FQGNSA. The CDR3 contains 15 residues. The V end was cut by 1 base, the J end by 0 bases, with 8 bases between. The CDR3 here is CASSLVHPSTDTQYF. Written as DNA, the CDR3 is TGTGCCAGCAGCTTAGTTCACCCAAGCACAGATACGCAGTATTTT.